The 23 T cell receptor beta chains below come from one sample, sequenced in a study of identical twins (TCRdb year 2016). The library was produced with 5' RACE. For sequencing, an Illumina HiSeq 2000 was employed. The public sequencing data were trimmed at Q25 with fastp and processed into clonotypes with MiXCR by TCRdb, which kept only in-frame beta chains. Merged by CDR3 protein, the rows form single entries marked with the most common genes and DNA. This sample is represented by 1,800,000 or so distinct CDR3 sequences; about 30% of them were singletons. Jointly, the top ten make up approximately 0.25% of the sample. Sequenced input: cord blood. The source of these receptors is a newborn girl in good health.

V gene TRBV5-1 combines with J gene TRBJ2-1, with 14 bases lining up with TRBD2. Trimming cost V 2 bases and J 3 bases; bases outside gene matches: 7. Germline values: CDR1 SGHRS, CDR2 YFSETQ. CDR3 length: 18 amino acids. CDR3 sequence: CASSFGTSGSLFYNEQFF. The CDR3 nucleotides are TGCGCCAGCAGCTTTGGGACTAGCGGGAGTCTCTTCTACAATGAGCAGTTCTTC.

The gene calls are TRBV15 and TRBJ2-2; perhaps TRBD2 as D (5 bases). CDR1 is LNHNV and CDR2 is YYDKDF in the germline V gene (reference sequence). The CDR3 covers 16 residues. V lost 0 bases and J lost 2, with 10 bases in between. CDR3 loop: CATSRDRSGNTGELFF. For the CDR3, the DNA is TGTGCCACCAGCAGAGATCGGAGCGGTAACACCGGGGAGCTGTTTTTT.

V and J are TRBV20-1 and TRBJ1-1; D is ambiguous. With 6 bases removed from V and 0 bases from J, the gap between germline ends came to 8 bases. There are 12 residues in the CDR3. Germline-derived CDR1 and CDR2 are DFQATT and SNEGSKA (reference sequence). The DNA of the CDR3 is TGCAGTGCCCCCCCACTGAACACTGAAGCTTTCTTT. Translating it yields CSAPPLNTEAFF.

The rearrangement joins TRBV20-1 to TRBJ2-7; 7 positions agree with TRBD1. The V segment lost 6 bases and the J segment 5 bases; nucleotides outside the gene matches: 7. This CDR3 has 12 residues. In germline, CDR1 is DFQATT, CDR2 SNEGSKA (reference sequence). The CDR3 sequence: CSAPDRDDEQYF. The CDR3 nucleotides read TGCAGTGCCCCCGACAGGGACGACGAGCAGTACTTC.

In this sample, this clonotype turned up a few times. V is TRBV21-1 and J is TRBJ2-1; the table names TRBD1, a call not compared with the DNA. TRBV21-1 is described as a pseudogene. The CDR3 has 16 residues. CDR3 sequence: CASSKSQGADQDEQFF. The CDR3 DNA reads as TGTGCCAGCAGCAAATCACAGGGGGCGGACCAGGATGAGCAGTTCTTC.

V and J are TRBV5-1 and TRBJ2-7; 8 nucleotides match TRBD1. The CDR3 spans 16 residues. From germline, CDR1 is SGHRS and CDR2 YFSETQ. With 1 base clipped from V and 3 bases from J, the junction kept 9 bases outside the gene matches. CDR3 bases: TGCGCCAGCAGCTTGTCGCCAAGGACAGGGCACTACGAGCAGTACTTC. Protein: CASSLSPRTGHYEQYF.

This clonotype occurred a few times. The chain is built from TRBV3-1 and TRBJ2-1, with D possibly matching TRBD2 (6 bases). From germline, CDR1 is LGHDT and CDR2 YNNKEL (reference sequence). The CDR3 has 16 amino acids. V gave up 4 bases and J gave up 7 bases, with 20 bases separating them. CDR3 protein: CASSPGGELTRNEQFF. The CDR3 nucleotides read TGTGCCAGCAGCCCCGGCGGGGAACTTACAAGGAATGAGCAGTTCTTC.

The DNA of the CDR3 is TGTGCCAGCAGTGAAGAGGGAGAGAGGTATGGCTACACCTTC. Translation: CASSEEGERYGYTF. The J gene is TRBJ1-2, the V gene TRBV6-1, with D hard to call. V lost 1 base, J lost 5 bases, and 11 bases lay in between. This CDR3 contains 14 residues. Germline V lookup: CDR1 MNHNS, CDR2 SASEGT.

This clonotype was seen only a few times. J is TRBJ1-5 and V is TRBV29-1; D is ambiguous. Trimming cost V 8 bases and J 5 bases, with 4 bases left between them. CDR3 length: 9 amino acids. From germline, CDR1 is SQVTM and CDR2 ANQGSEA. For the CDR3, the DNA is TGCAGCCCCGATCAGCCCCAGCATTTT. This translates into CSPDQPQHF.

The rearrangement uses TRBV14 and TRBJ2-1, with TRBD2 identical over 9 bases. The CDR3 totals 16 residues. The V gene end was trimmed by 4 bases and the J gene end by 5 bases; junction bases not matched to a gene: 9. Germline V CDR1 and CDR2: SGHDN, FVKESK. This chain's CDR3 is CASSPPRTSANNEQFF. CDR3 nucleotide sequence: TGTGCCAGCAGCCCTCCCCGGACTAGCGCAAACAATGAGCAGTTCTTC.

This rearrangement joins TRBV14 to TRBJ1-3; D is ambiguous. Germline loops: CDR1 SGHDN, CDR2 FVKESK. Between the trimmed V and J ends, which lost 4 bases and 2 bases, there was a span of 21 bases. The CDR3 has 18 amino acids. The CDR3 nucleotides are TGTGCCAGCAGCCCACGAGGCCAGTTTCTTCGACCTGGAAACACCATATATTTT. Its translation: CASSPRGQFLRPGNTIYF.

The rearrangement uses TRBV7-2 and TRBJ1-3, with a weak D call TRBD1 (5 bases). Germline CDR1 and CDR2: SGHTA and FQGNSA. The CDR3 runs 16 residues. V was trimmed by 1 base and J by 2 bases, leaving 12 bases between them. Here the CDR3 DNA reads TGTGCCAGCAGCTTAGGGGCAGGGACCCCTGGAAACACCATATATTTT. Its translation: CASSLGAGTPGNTIYF.

The sample holds a few counts of this clonotype. This chain connects TRBV20-1 to TRBJ2-1, with 7 bases matching TRBD2. Germline V gene lookup returns CDR1 DFQATT and CDR2 SNEGSKA (reference sequence). J lost 6 bases, V lost 6 bases, and 11 bases had no gene match. CDR3 length: 14 residues. The CDR3 coding sequence is TGCAGTGCCATAGCAGGACTAGTTGGCAATGAGCAGTTCTTC. It codes for CSAIAGLVGNEQFF.

The chain employs TRBV6-1 and TRBJ2-7, with D tentatively TRBD1 (6 bases). The CDR3 contains 14 residues. The germline V gene encodes CDR1 MNHNS and CDR2 SASEGT. Trimming removed 4 bases from V and 2 bases from J, with 12 bases in between. The chain's CDR3 is CASSAKGHTYEQYF. The CDR3 nucleotides read TGTGCCAGCAGTGCCAAGGGACATACCTACGAGCAGTACTTC.

This chain links TRBV27 with TRBJ2-2; D call uncertain. Trimming took 4 bases from V and 1 from J, leaving 13 bases between them. Germline V gene sequence: CDR1 MNHEY, CDR2 SMNVEV (reference sequence). This CDR3 is built from 16 residues. CDR3 region: CASSSPHALNTGELFF. The CDR3 nucleotides are TGTGCCAGCAGTTCCCCCCATGCGTTGAACACCGGGGAGCTGTTTTTT.

This clonotype was recorded at least ten times. This chain connects TRBV7-2 to TRBJ2-5, with unresolved D. This CDR3 has 13 residues. Germline V CDR1 and CDR2: SGHTA, FQGNSA. Trimming shortened V by 1 base and J by 3 bases, and 6 bases separated the two germline ends. The CDR3 coding sequence is TGTGCCAGCAGCTTAGGTGTAAAAGAGACCCAGTACTTC. Amino acid sequence: CASSLGVKETQYF.

The genes are TRBV5-1 and TRBJ2-1, with 12 bases identical to TRBD2. J was trimmed by 4 bases and V by 3 bases; bases with no gene match: 5. The CDR3 contains 16 residues. CDR1 and CDR2 from the germline V gene are SGHRS and YFSETQ. For the CDR3, the DNA is TGCGCCAGCAGCTGGCCCGGGACTAGCGGGTACAATGAGCAGTTCTTC. Translating it yields CASSWPGTSGYNEQFF.

The J gene is TRBJ1-4, the V gene TRBV5-1, with TRBD1 as a possible D gene (6 bases). The V end lost 7 bases, the J end lost 8 bases, and 15 bases lay between the germline ends. The CDR3 spans 13 residues. Germline lookup yields CDR1 SGHRS and CDR2 YFSETQ. DNA for the CDR3: TGCGCCAGCCAACAGGGACGGCGGGAAAAACTGTTTTTT. This sequence encodes CASQQGRREKLFF.

In this sample, this clonotype turned up a few times. The chain links TRBV28 to TRBJ1-4; TRBD1 is a possible D gene (6 bases). V was trimmed by 6 bases and J by 0 bases, leaving 14 bases between them. This CDR3 has 16 amino acids. Per germline, CDR1 MDHEN and CDR2 SYDVKM. CDR3 residues: CASSATGFATNEKLFF. DNA for the CDR3: TGTGCCAGCAGCGCAACAGGGTTCGCAACTAATGAAAAACTGTTTTTT.

This chain connects TRBV20-1 to TRBJ1-2, with 9 nucleotides matching TRBD1. J was trimmed by 1 base and V by 5 bases; bases with no gene match: 14. The germline V gene encodes CDR1 DFQATT and CDR2 SNEGSKA (reference sequence). This CDR3 region has 17 residues. The CDR3 region has the DNA TGCAGTGCTCACAAACCGGGACAGGGCCTCATTAACTATGGCTACACCTTC. Translated, it gives CSAHKPGQGLINYGYTF.

J is TRBJ1-2 and V is TRBV5-5; D gene ambiguous. The V and J ends lost 0 bases and 3 bases respectively, with 12 bases between them. There are 15 residues in the CDR3. The germline V gene encodes CDR1 SGHKS and CDR2 YYEKEE (reference sequence). The CDR3 here is CASSLVSAFDYGYTF. The CDR3 nucleotides read TGTGCCAGCAGCTTGGTCTCGGCGTTTGACTATGGCTACACCTTC.

This chain links TRBV20-1 with TRBJ2-1; D uncertain. Per the germline V gene, CDR1 is DFQATT and CDR2 is SNEGSKA (reference sequence). The CDR3 consists of 12 residues. The V end was cut by 1 base, the J end by 9 bases, with 10 bases between. The CDR3 loop reads CSARGPLGEQFF. In DNA form, the CDR3 reads TGCAGTGCTAGAGGCCCATTGGGTGAGCAGTTCTTC.

This clonotype appeared a few times. J is TRBJ2-3 and V is TRBV20-1; TRBD2 agrees at 9 bases. Trimming removed 6 bases from V and 0 bases from J; junction bases left unmatched: 4. This CDR3 contains 14 residues. Looked up from germline, CDR1 is DFQATT and CDR2 is SNEGSKA (reference sequence). CDR3 region: CSARTSASTDTQYF. The CDR3 nucleotides are TGCAGTGCCAGGACTAGCGCAAGCACAGATACGCAGTATTTT.